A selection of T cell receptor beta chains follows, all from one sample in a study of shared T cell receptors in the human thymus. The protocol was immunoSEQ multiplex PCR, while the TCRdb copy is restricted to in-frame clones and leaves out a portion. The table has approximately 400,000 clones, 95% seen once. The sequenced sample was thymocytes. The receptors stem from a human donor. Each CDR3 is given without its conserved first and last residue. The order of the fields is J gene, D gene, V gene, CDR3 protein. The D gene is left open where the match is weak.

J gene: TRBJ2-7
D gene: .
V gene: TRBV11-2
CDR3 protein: ASSLNTGGHEQY

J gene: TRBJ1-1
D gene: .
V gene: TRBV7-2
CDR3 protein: ASSSPGHSGAPMNTEAF

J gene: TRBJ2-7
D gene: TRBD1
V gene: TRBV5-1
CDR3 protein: ASSLGPGQATYEQY

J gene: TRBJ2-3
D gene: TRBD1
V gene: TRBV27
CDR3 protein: ASRPTGWGTDTQY

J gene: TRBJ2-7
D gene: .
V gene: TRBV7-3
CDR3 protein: ASSLTRVPGSYEQY

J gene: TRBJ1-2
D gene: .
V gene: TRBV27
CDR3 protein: ASSFLAGRKGYT

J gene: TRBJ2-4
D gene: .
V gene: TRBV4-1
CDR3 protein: ASSLTWEAPKGIQY

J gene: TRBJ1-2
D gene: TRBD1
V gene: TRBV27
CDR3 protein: ASSPGQHYGYT

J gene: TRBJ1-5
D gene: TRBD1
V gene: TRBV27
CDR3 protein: ASSQGQGEVNQPQH

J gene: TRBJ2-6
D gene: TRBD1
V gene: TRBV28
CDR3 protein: ASSCPGQGYSGANVLT

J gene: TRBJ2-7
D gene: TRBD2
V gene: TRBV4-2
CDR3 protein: ASSQRAGGYEQY

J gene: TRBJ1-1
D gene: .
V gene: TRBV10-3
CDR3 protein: AISPGEGDSTEAF

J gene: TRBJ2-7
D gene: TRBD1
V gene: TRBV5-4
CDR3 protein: ASSGMDRGYEQY

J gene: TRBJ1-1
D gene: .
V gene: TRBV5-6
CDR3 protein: ASSLGGGTEAF

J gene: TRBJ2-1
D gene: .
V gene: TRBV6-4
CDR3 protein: ASSDSGDGSSYNEQF

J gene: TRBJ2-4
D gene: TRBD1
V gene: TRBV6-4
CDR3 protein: ASSQGAAKNIQY

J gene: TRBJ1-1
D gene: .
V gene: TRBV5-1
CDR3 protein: ASSPKTRHGMNTEAF

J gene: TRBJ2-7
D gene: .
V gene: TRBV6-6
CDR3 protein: ASTERHPKSTEQY

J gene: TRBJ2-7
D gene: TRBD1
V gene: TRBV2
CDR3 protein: ASSEPRGQGYEQY

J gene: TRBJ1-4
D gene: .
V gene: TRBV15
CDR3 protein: ATSKGEGGEKLF

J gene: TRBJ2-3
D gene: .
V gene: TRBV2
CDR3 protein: ASSLSGPSTDTQY

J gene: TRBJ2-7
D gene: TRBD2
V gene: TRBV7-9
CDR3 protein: ASSLLAGGHYEQY

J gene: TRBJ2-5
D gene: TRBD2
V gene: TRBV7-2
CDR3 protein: ASSYPGLDSRLQY

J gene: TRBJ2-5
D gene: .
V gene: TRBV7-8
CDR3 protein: ASSLEDSSQETQY

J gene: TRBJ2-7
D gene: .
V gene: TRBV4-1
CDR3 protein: ASSQEGTGYEQY

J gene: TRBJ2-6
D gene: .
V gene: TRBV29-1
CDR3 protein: SVDTGSGANVLT

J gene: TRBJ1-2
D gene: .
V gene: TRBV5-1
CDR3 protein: ASSLISGGQGHYGYT

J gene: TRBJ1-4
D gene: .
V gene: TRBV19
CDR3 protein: ASSMAKQGNEKLF

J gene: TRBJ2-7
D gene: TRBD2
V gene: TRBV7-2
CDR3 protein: ASSWVAGGPYEQY

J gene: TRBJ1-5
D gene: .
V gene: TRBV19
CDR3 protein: ASSISTAFINQPQH

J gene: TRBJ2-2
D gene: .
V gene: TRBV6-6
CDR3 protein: ASSYSGRFNTGELF

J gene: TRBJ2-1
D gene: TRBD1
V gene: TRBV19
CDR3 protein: ASSSRGPTGGYNEQF

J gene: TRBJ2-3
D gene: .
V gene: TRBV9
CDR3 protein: ASSVSYPDTQY

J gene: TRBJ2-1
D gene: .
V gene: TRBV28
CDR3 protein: ASSLGSIVRGRGNYNGQF

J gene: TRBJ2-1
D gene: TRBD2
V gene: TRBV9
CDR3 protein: ASSVEARAGGGEQF

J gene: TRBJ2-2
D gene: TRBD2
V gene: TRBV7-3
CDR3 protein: ASSLNPGLAGGKNTGELF

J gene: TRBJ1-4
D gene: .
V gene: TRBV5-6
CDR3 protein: ASQNREPATNEKLF

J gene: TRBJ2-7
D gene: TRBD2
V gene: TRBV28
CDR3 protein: ASSFAGLAGVEYEQY

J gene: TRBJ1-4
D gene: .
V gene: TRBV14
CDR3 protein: ASSQGWATLHNSSATNEKLF

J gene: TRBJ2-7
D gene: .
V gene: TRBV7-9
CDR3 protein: ASSNQTQSSYEQY

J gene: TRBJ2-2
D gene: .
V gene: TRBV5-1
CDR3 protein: ASSPTLGGELF